The TCR beta chain described here comes from a study of monozygotic twins with inflammatory bowel disease. Broader study findings: For IBD patients, clonotypes shared with others were fewer than for healthy twins, especially with disease activity.

A remark on this clonotype: The target antigen is unknown.

Germline-derived CDR1 and CDR2 are SGHTA and FQGNSA. CDR3 size: 16 residues. Molecular identifiers with 6-nucleotide sample barcodes were added during cDNA synthesis via template switching. After re-calling the 5' RACE reads, TCRdb lists one entry per CDR3 protein, DNA absent. In total, the table holds 350,000 to 500,000 distinct CDR3 sequences. Sequencing was carried out using blood. The gene calls are TRBV7-2 and TRBJ1-6; the D call from TCRdb, TRBD1, cannot be confirmed without DNA. The TCR comes from a human donor with ulcerative colitis or Crohn's disease, or a healthy co-twin of an affected twin (not recorded which). The CDR3 loop reads CASSLARGQGNSPLHF.